This T cell receptor beta chain was sequenced for a study of vaccination and CD4 T cells after COVID-19. Study-level background: Participants, all vaccine recipients, received two doses of either BNT162b2 or mRNA-1273.

Sequencing of DNA taken from cultured CD4+ T cells relied on the Oncomine TCR Beta short-read assay. TCRdb analysed the PCR reads with MiXCR anew, one entry per CDR3 protein. Among approximately 15,000 distinct CDR3 sequences listed, 30% to 45% were seen once. The ends were cut back, 6 bases at V and 5 bases at J, with 13 bases in the middle. Germline CDR1 and CDR2: LNHDA and SQIVND (reference sequence). This CDR3 is 13 amino acids long. This clonotype has a handful of counts. Its antigen remains unidentified. Treatment reported: approximately nine-day PBMC culture with coronavirus spike peptide pools or control peptides (ViraFEST assay). ViraFEST enlarged antigen-specific T cell populations with peptide pools and afterwards sequenced TCRs.

The clonotype originates from a human donor with COVID-19. Sequencing was performed on cultured CD4+ T cells from blood. V is TRBV19 and J is TRBJ2-5; weak D call: TRBD1 (5 bases). CDR3 region: CASRNPPGETQYF. Here the CDR3 DNA reads TGTGCCAGTAGGAACCCCCCAGGGGAGACCCAGTACTTC.